Below, one T cell receptor beta chain is given with its context. As handled by the study authors: Reference gene primer amplification yielded estimated nucleated cell counts. Libraries were prepared by immunoSEQ multiplex PCR; TCRdb keeps only in-frame clonotypes and omits some of them. V and J calls and clone size follow that table, whereas D and trimming were derived from the DNA. The repertoire holds 140,000 to 150,000 clones, with approximately 80% as singletons. Trimming removed 5 bases from V and 0 bases from J; junction bases left unmatched: 7. In germline, CDR1 is PRHDT, CDR2 FYEKMQ (reference sequence). The CDR3 consists of 15 residues. The sample originates from a study of blood T cell repertoires in COVID-19. Study-wide context: Samples representing acute and convalescent COVID-19 were sourced from the United States, Italy and Spain. The cDNA or gDNA used as material had been derived from T cells, B-cell-depleted T cells, or PBMCs.

V is TRBV13 and J is TRBJ2-7, with 7 bases lining up with TRBD1. Input material: peripheral blood. This receptor was obtained from a human donor with acute or convalescent COVID-19. The donor label of this sample is uncertain. This CDR3 reads CASSEGTVASYEQYF. The CDR3 coding sequence is TGTGCCAGCAGCGAAGGGACAGTAGCCTCCTACGAGCAGTACTTC.